Presented here are 25 T cell receptor beta chains from one specimen sequenced in a study of shared clonotypes between healthy human individuals. Libraries were prepared by immunoSEQ multiplex PCR; TCRdb keeps only in-frame clonotypes and omits some of them. The sample lists about 2.2 million clones; roughly 95% were seen once. Naive CD8 cells comprised CD45RO-negative, CCR7-positively selected cells, excluding terminally differentiated effector memory CD45RA+ cells. Sample: naive CD8+ T cells from PBMCs. These receptors all stem from a man aged 18 to 30 in good health. Some clones in this sample may be carry-over from other donors' samples.

The chain couples TRBV9 to TRBJ1-4; no clear D. The CDR3 sequence is 13 residues long. The germline V and J ends were trimmed by 2 bases and 8 bases, with 10 bases remaining between them. The germline V gene has CDR1 SGDLS and CDR2 YYNGEE. CDR3 protein: CASSVNSREKLFF. The CDR3 region has the DNA TGTGCCAGCAGCGTGAACAGTCGCGAAAAACTGTTTTTT.

DNA of the CDR3: TGCGCCAGCAGGTGGGGGACAGCTTACACTGAAGCTTTCTTT. This encodes CASRWGTAYTEAFF. The V and J genes are TRBV5-1 and TRBJ1-1; 7 bases are shared with TRBD1. Germline V gives CDR1 SGHRS, CDR2 YFSETQ. The CDR3 is 14 residues long. V lost 5 bases, J lost 3 bases, and 7 bases stayed unmatched.

This chain uses TRBV9 with TRBJ2-3; TRBD2 aligns across 9 bases. V was pared by 3 bases and J by 0 bases, with 8 bases of the junction left unmatched. The CDR3 sequence is 17 residues long. Germline lookup yields CDR1 SGDLS and CDR2 YYNGEE. CDR3 sequence (DNA): TGTGCCAGCAGCGACACCCGACTAGCGGTGAGCACAGATACGCAGTATTTT. Translation: CASSDTRLAVSTDTQYF.

The chain uses TRBV7-6 and TRBJ1-5; D is possibly TRBD1 (5 bases). Trimming removed 0 bases from V and 0 bases from J, with 24 bases in between. CDR1 is SGHVS, CDR2 FNYEAQ, per germline. This CDR3 comprises 21 residues. DNA of the CDR3: TGTGCCAGCAGCTTAGCGCCGACTTTTTCCGGGACCTTGTATAGCAATCAGCCCCAGCATTTT. Amino acid sequence: CASSLAPTFSGTLYSNQPQHF.

The rearrangement links TRBV5-1 to TRBJ2-5; D unresolved. Germline-derived CDR1 and CDR2 are SGHRS and YFSETQ. V lost 5 bases and J 5 bases, leaving 19 bases between the germline ends. This CDR3 contains 15 residues. The CDR3 reads CASRRTAGIRETQYF. CDR3 coding DNA: TGCGCCAGCAGACGCACAGCTGGGATTCGGGAGACCCAGTACTTC.

The chain has TRBV11-2 and TRBJ2-7, with D possibly being TRBD1 (6 bases). This CDR3 contains 15 residues. CDR1 is SGHAT and CDR2 is FQNNGV in the germline V gene. V was cut by 1 base and J by 5 bases, with 15 bases left in between. This CDR3 reads CASSLVGGVVNEQYF. The CDR3 bases are TGTGCCAGCAGCTTAGTAGGGGGAGTCGTCAACGAGCAGTACTTC.

The V call is TRBV28, the J call TRBJ1-2; D gene ambiguous. V was shortened by 2 bases and J by 1 base, with 8 bases between the two germline ends. Germline V gene data show CDR1 as MDHEN and CDR2 as SYDVKM. This CDR3 is 14 amino acids long. The CDR3 nucleotides are TGTGCCAGCAGTTTAGCGGCAGTTAACTATGGCTACACCTTC. Residues: CASSLAAVNYGYTF.

Only a few counts were recorded for this clone. This CDR3 is also generated by other DNA sequences in the sample. The rearrangement links TRBV11-2 to TRBJ2-3; D unclear. This CDR3 region has 12 residues. Trimming took off 1 base at V and 1 base at J, with 0 bases between the two ends. Germline assignment: CDR1 SGHAT and CDR2 FQNNGV. CDR3 in DNA: TGTGCCAGCAGCTTAGGCACAGATACGCAGTATTTT. Translating it yields CASSLGTDTQYF.

The rearrangement links TRBV18 to TRBJ2-2; 7 positions agree with TRBD2. From germline, CDR1 is KGHSH and CDR2 LQKENI. This CDR3 has 17 amino acids. The junction had 13 bases not matched to a gene; V was cut back by 4 bases and J by 5 bases. CDR3 in DNA: TGTGCCAGCTCACGTCCTAGCGGAGCCGATGTAACCGGGGAGCTGTTTTTT. Encoded protein: CASSRPSGADVTGELFF.

The V call is TRBV7-9, the J call TRBJ2-5, with D uncertain. Germline V gene lookup returns CDR1 SEHNR and CDR2 FQNEAQ (reference sequence). V lost 5 bases, J lost 2 bases, and 12 bases lay in between. CDR3 length: 14 residues. The CDR3 region has the DNA TGTGCCAGCAGCCCCCCGGCGTGGCAAGAGACCCAGTACTTC. This translates into CASSPPAWQETQYF.

This clone was counted a few times. The sample holds other DNA sequences that translate to the same CDR3. The chain joins TRBV7-8 to TRBJ2-7; D uncertain. The germline CDR1 and CDR2 sequences are SGHVS and FQNEAQ. The CDR3 runs 11 residues. Deletions cut 5 bases from V and 3 bases from J, with 5 bases between. The DNA of the CDR3 is TGTGCCAGCAGCCCCAGCTACGAGCAGTACTTC. Translated, it gives CASSPSYEQYF.

This clone appeared a single time. The rearrangement uses TRBV27 and TRBJ1-2; TRBD1 matches at 8 bases. V trimming: 6 bases; J trimming: 6 bases; junction bases outside the gene matches: 9. The CDR3 extends over 14 amino acids. CDR1 is MNHEY and CDR2 is SMNVEV in the germline V gene (reference sequence). The CDR3 here is CASSPSGQVDGYTF. Here the CDR3 DNA reads TGTGCCAGCAGCCCATCGGGACAGGTGGATGGCTACACCTTC.

V and J are TRBV6-5 and TRBJ1-1; D possibly corresponds to TRBD1 (5 bases). The CDR3 runs 15 residues. Germline loops: CDR1 MNHEY, CDR2 SVGAGI. Trimming pared 0 bases from V and 1 base from J, leaving 9 bases between. The chain's CDR3 is CASSYSQDPNTEAFF. CDR3 in DNA: TGTGCCAGCAGTTACTCACAGGACCCGAACACTGAAGCTTTCTTT.

The J gene is TRBJ1-1, the V gene TRBV7-8, with unresolved D. Germline CDR1 reads SGHVS; CDR2 reads FQNEAQ. V was cut by 8 bases and J by 0 bases, with 7 bases left in between. The CDR3 is made up of 12 amino acids. The CDR3: CASAGMNTEAFF. Here the CDR3 DNA reads TGTGCCAGCGCGGGTATGAACACTGAAGCTTTCTTT.

This rearrangement joins TRBV11-2 to TRBJ1-2, with TRBD1 matching 7 bases. The V gene's germline CDR1 is SGHAT and CDR2 FQNNGV. The junction had 21 bases not matched to a gene; V was cut back by 4 bases and J by 4 bases. The CDR3 is 19 residues long. This CDR3 is CASSYPSGGIGVVPYGYTF. The DNA of the CDR3 is TGTGCCAGCAGCTACCCGTCAGGGGGGATCGGGGTTGTACCCTATGGCTACACCTTC.

Note on this clone: A much larger clonotype is one base distant, so this may be a read error. The same CDR3 can be traced to other DNA sequences in this sample. The V and J genes are TRBV5-6 and TRBJ2-7, with 7 bases that match TRBD1. Germline lookup yields CDR1 SGHDT and CDR2 YYEEEE. This CDR3 contains 14 residues. Trimming removed 2 bases from V and 0 bases from J; junction bases left unmatched: 2. The CDR3 region has the DNA TGTGCCAGCAGCTTAGGGGACAGCTCCTACGAGCAGTACTTC. Its protein is CASSLGDSSYEQYF.

The chain joins TRBV5-8 to TRBJ2-3; D remains unclear. Trimming cost V 0 bases and J 5 bases, with 10 bases left between them. This CDR3 spans 14 amino acids. CDR1 SGHTS and CDR2 YDEGEE come from the germline V gene. CDR3: CASSLVAVGDTQYF. The CDR3 nucleotides are TGTGCCAGCAGCTTGGTGGCGGTGGGAGATACGCAGTATTTT.

A note on this clone: Other nucleotide sequences from this sample produce the same CDR3. This chain joins TRBV11-2 and TRBJ2-7; D is perhaps TRBD1 (6 bases). This CDR3 spans 14 amino acids. V was pared by 1 base and J by 2 bases, with 9 bases between. Germline V gene data show CDR1 as SGHAT and CDR2 as FQNNGV. For the CDR3, the DNA is TGTGCCAGCAGCTTAGTGGGGGCAGCCTACGAGCAGTACTTC. Its translation is CASSLVGAAYEQYF.

This rearrangement joins TRBV15 to TRBJ2-2, with no clear D. V gave up 5 bases and J gave up 3 bases, with 22 bases separating them. The CDR3 sequence is 18 residues long. Germline V gene sequence: CDR1 LNHNV, CDR2 YYDKDF (reference sequence). The CDR3 bases are TGTGCCACCAGCTCCACCTTCTACCCCCCAAGAGACACCGGGGAGCTGTTTTTT. Residues: CATSSTFYPPRDTGELFF.

This chain uses TRBV4-1 with TRBJ1-1, with a tentative D call TRBD1 (5 bases). V was shortened by 4 bases and J by 3 bases, with 15 bases between the two germline ends. CDR1 and CDR2 (germline): MGHRA, YSYEKL. The CDR3 consists of 15 residues. The CDR3, as DNA: TGCGCCAGCAGCCCCTACCTCAGGGAGGACACTGAAGCTTTCTTT. This sequence encodes CASSPYLREDTEAFF.

CDR3 DNA: TGTGCCAGCAGCCACCCGGGGGCAGTCTATGGCTACACCTTC. Translated, it gives CASSHPGAVYGYTF. The V gene is TRBV9, the J gene TRBJ1-2, with D tentatively TRBD1 (6 bases). V lost 4 bases and J 4 bases, leaving 14 bases between the germline ends. CDR3 length: 14 amino acids. From germline, CDR1 is SGDLS and CDR2 YYNGEE.

With regard to this clone: Different DNA sequences within this sample yield the same CDR3. CDR3 in DNA: TGTGCCAGCAGCTTAGGGAGGGGTAATCAGCCCCAGCATTTT. This encodes CASSLGRGNQPQHF. The chain links TRBV13 to TRBJ1-5; D may be TRBD1 (5 bases). CDR1 PRHDT and CDR2 FYEKMQ come from the germline V gene (reference sequence). V lost 0 bases and J lost 4, with 7 bases in between. CDR3 length: 14 residues.

The chain is built from TRBV21-1 and TRBJ1-5. TRBV21-1 is termed a pseudogene. CDR3 length equals 16 residues. CDR3 amino acids: CASRKRGGCSNQPQHF. CDR3 DNA: TGTGCCAGCAGAAAAAGGGGGGGTTGCAGCAATCAGCCCCAGCATTTT.

The chain employs TRBV10-3 and TRBJ2-7, with 9 bases aligning to TRBD1. With V trimmed by 6 bases and J by 1 base, 7 bases remained unmatched. This CDR3 region has 15 residues. Germline CDR1 and CDR2: ENHRY and SYGVKD. CDR3 coding DNA: TGTGCCATCAGGGGGGGGACAGGGAATTCCTACGAGCAGTACTTC. This codes for CAIRGGTGNSYEQYF.

V is TRBV5-1 and J is TRBJ2-7, with 10 bases that match TRBD1. CDR1 and CDR2 (germline): SGHRS, YFSETQ. This CDR3 contains 13 residues. The V and J ends lost 5 bases and 6 bases, in that order; junction bases with no gene match: 5. CDR3 coding DNA: TGCGCCAGCAGGGGGGACAGGGGAGCCGAGCAGTACTTC. This codes for CASRGDRGAEQYF.